This TCR beta chain is from a study of cytomegalovirus exposure and HLA in healthy donors. Findings and limits, study-wide: Using the classifier, cytomegalovirus status was reportedly diagnosed with high specificity and sensitivity. TCR sequences were mostly rare, though some public TCRs occurred in many donors.

Regarding this clone: Its antigen is as yet unknown.

A multiplex PCR was run with 60 Vbeta primers and 13 Jbeta primers. Some clones are missing from TCRdb's copy, which holds only in-frame ones; the method was immunoSEQ multiplex PCR. The sample shows 200,000 to 250,000 clones, more than 70% of them seen only once. Unrecorded immune exposures were likely, despite nominal health at sampling. V lost 5 bases, J lost 6 bases, and 8 bases lay in between. This CDR3 spans 12 amino acids. Germline CDR1 reads MDHEN; CDR2 reads SYDVKM. The source of this sequence is a human donor in good health. Sequencing was performed on PBMCs. V usage is TRBV28 and J usage is TRBJ2-1; D not resolved. The CDR3 protein is CASSPRLNEQFF. The CDR3, as DNA: TGTGCCAGCAGTCCCCGTCTCAATGAGCAGTTCTTC.